The next 6 T cell receptor beta chains were all read from a single sample in a study of blood T cell repertoires in COVID-19. Clones were read by immunoSEQ multiplex PCR, and TCRdb kept only the in-frame ones, dropping some. Seen here are under 90,000 clones, around 75% observed once, and the top ten hold approximately 15%. Sequencing was done on a sample of peripheral blood. The source is an elderly woman with active or convalescent COVID-19.

This clone has just a few counts. The J gene is TRBJ2-2, the V gene TRBV5-4; 7 positions agree with TRBD2. The CDR3 length is 18 residues. Germline loops: CDR1 SGHNT, CDR2 YYREEE (reference sequence). V lost 4 bases, J lost 0 bases, and 12 bases stayed unmatched. Here the CDR3 reads CASSVTGTIWSNTGELFF. The CDR3 DNA follows: TGTGCCAGCAGCGTAACCGGGACTATATGGTCGAACACCGGGGAGCTGTTTTTT. Based on the CDR3 plus reference TRBV5-4 and TRBJ2-2, the full variable domain is ETGVTQSPTHLIKTRGQQVTLRCSSQSGHNTVSWYQQALGQGPQFIFQYYREEENGRGNFPPRFSGLQFPNYSSELNVNALELDDSALYLCASSVTGTIWSNTGELFFGEGSRLTVL.

The rearrangement links TRBV19 to TRBJ1-2; 8 bases line up with TRBD1. Germline V gene data show CDR1 as LNHDA and CDR2 as SQIVND (reference sequence). The CDR3 sequence is 13 residues long. Trimming cost V 6 bases and J 4 bases; bases outside gene matches: 4. CDR3 sequence reads: CASSPGGPYGYTF. CDR3 nucleotides: TGTGCCAGTAGCCCAGGGGGCCCCTATGGCTACACCTTC.

This chain links TRBV6-2 or TRBV6-3 with TRBJ2-6, with TRBD1 identical over 10 bases. Germline assignment: CDR1 MNHEY and CDR2 SVGEGT. This CDR3 contains 19 residues. V lost 2 bases, J lost 0 bases, and 7 bases stayed unmatched. The CDR3 region has the DNA TGTGCCAGCAGTTACCCGACAGGGGGCGGGAGCTCTGGGGCCAACGTCCTGACTTTC. As protein: CASSYPTGGGSSGANVLTF.

The chain recombines TRBV5-1 with TRBJ2-3; tentative D call: TRBD2 (7 bases). This CDR3 is 13 amino acids long. Germline-derived CDR1 and CDR2 are SGHRS and YFSETQ. The V gene lost 6 bases and the J gene lost 2 bases, with 10 bases spanning the gap. In DNA form, the CDR3 reads TGCGCCAGCATGGGGGGGCTCACAGATACGCAGTATTTT. Protein sequence: CASMGGLTDTQYF.

This clone came up once. The V gene is TRBV5-1, the J gene TRBJ1-2; 11 bases line up with TRBD1. CDR1 is SGHRS, CDR2 YFSETQ, per germline. V was clipped by 0 bases and J by 8 bases; unmatched bases: 6. The CDR3 extends over 15 amino acids. CDR3 nucleotides: TGCGCCAGCAGCTTGGAGGACAGGGGGCTGGGAGGCTACACCTTC. Translating gives CASSLEDRGLGGYTF. Combining the CDR3 with reference TRBV5-1 and TRBJ1-2 gives the whole variable domain KAGVTQTPRYLIKTRGQQVTLSCSPISGHRSVSWYQQTPGQGLQFLFEYFSETQRNKGNFPGRFSGRQFSNSRSEMNVSTLELGDSALYLCASSLEDRGLGGYTFGSGTRLTVV.

A few counts support this clone. This rearrangement joins TRBV19 to TRBJ1-1; D possibly corresponds to TRBD1 (5 bases). The CDR3 spans 12 residues. CDR1 LNHDA and CDR2 SQIVND come from the germline V gene (reference sequence). V lost 10 bases to trimming and J lost 5 bases, with 14 bases between them. CDR3 region: CAIRRGGTEAFF. As DNA, the CDR3 is TGTGCCATTAGAAGGGGTGGAACTGAAGCTTTCTTT. Drawing the rest from reference TRBV19 and TRBJ1-1, the complete variable domain is DGGITQSPKYLFRKEGQNVTLSCEQNLNHDAMYWYRQDPGQGLRLIYYSQIVNDFQKGDIAEGYSVSREKKESFPLTVTSAQKNPTAFYLCAIRRGGTEAFFGQGTRLTVV.